The 10 T cell receptor beta chains in this list originate from one sample, sequenced in a study of CD8 T cells in ankylosing spondylitis. TCRdb ran MiXCR on the 5' RACE reads and lists one entry per CDR3 protein. Altogether 250,000 to 400,000 distinct CDR3 sequences are present, around a tenth being singletons, with the ten largest covering roughly a tenth. Material for sequencing was blood, either unsorted or a sorted T cell fraction (not recorded which). The receptors were gathered from a female donor with ankylosing spondylitis or in good health (not recorded which).

In its sample, this clonotype was seen a few times. Here the CDR3 DNA reads TGTGCCAGCAGCCGGACAGTGGCCAACGAGCAGTACTTC. It specifies CASSRTVANEQYF. V and J are TRBV7-6 and TRBJ2-7; the D gene is possibly TRBD1 (6 bases). The CDR3 has 13 amino acids. Germline loops: CDR1 SGHVS, CDR2 FNYEAQ. The V gene lost 5 bases and the J gene lost 5 bases, with 13 bases spanning the gap.

On this clonotype itself: This may stem from a read error, because a much larger clone lies one nucleotide away. This chain links TRBV20-1 with TRBJ2-1, with 9 bases that match TRBD2. From germline, CDR1 is DFQATT and CDR2 SNEGSKA (reference sequence). This CDR3 comprises 13 residues. The CDR3 is CRASQRGAREQFF. In DNA form, the CDR3 reads TGCCGTGCTAGCCAGCGGGGGGCACGTGAGCAGTTCTTC.

Notes on this clonotype: Being one base from a much bigger clone, this may be a read error. The chain couples TRBV6-5 to TRBJ2-5; 7 positions match TRBD1. The CDR3 length is 14 residues. CDR1 MNHEY and CDR2 SVGAGI come from the germline V gene. V lost 3 bases to trimming and J lost 4 bases; unmatched junction nucleotides: 5. This CDR3 reads CASSYRDRVETQYF. CDR3 coding DNA: TGTGCCAGCAGTTATCGTGACAGGGTAGAGACCCAGTACTTC.

This clonotype was counted ten times or more. The CDR3 sequence: CASSQAQGQGSPLHF. The CDR3 DNA is TGTGCCAGCAGCCAAGCTCAGGGACAGGGATCACCCCTCCACTTT. The chain carries TRBV3-1 and TRBJ1-6, with 9 bases matching TRBD1. Germline V gene sequence: CDR1 LGHDT, CDR2 YNNKEL (reference sequence). This CDR3 spans 15 amino acids. V lost 1 base, J lost 10 bases, and 5 bases stayed unmatched.

This clonotype was picked up many times. The gene calls are TRBV20-1 and TRBJ2-2; possibly TRBD1 for D (5 bases). From germline, CDR1 is DFQATT and CDR2 SNEGSKA (reference sequence). This CDR3 has 14 residues. V was pared by 4 bases and J by 0 bases, with 9 bases between. The CDR3 region is CSAIDSTNTGELFF. The CDR3 DNA follows: TGCAGTGCTATCGACAGTACGAACACCGGGGAGCTGTTTTTT.

This clonotype was picked up many times. The chain employs TRBV7-3 and TRBJ1-1; TRBD1 matches at 8 bases. The CDR3 totals 15 residues. Germline V gene data show CDR1 as SGHTA and CDR2 as FQGTGA. J lost 5 bases, V lost 5 bases, and 10 bases had no gene match. This CDR3 is CASSADRGPLTEAFF. The CDR3 coding sequence is TGTGCCAGCAGCGCAGACAGGGGCCCTCTAACTGAAGCTTTCTTT. Supplemented by reference TRBV7-3 and TRBJ1-1, the full variable domain reads GAGVSQTPSNKVTEKGKYVELRCDPISGHTALYWYRQSLGQGPEFLIYFQGTGAADDSGLPNDRFFAVRPEGSVSTLKIQRTERGDSAVYLCASSADRGPLTEAFFGQGTRLTVV.

This clonotype showed up just a few times. The chain combines TRBV27 with TRBJ2-7, with 8 positions matching TRBD1. This CDR3 contains 13 residues. Unmatched junction bases numbered 10, after V lost 11 bases and J lost 4 bases. Germline-derived CDR1 and CDR2 are MNHEY and SMNVEV (reference sequence). The DNA for the CDR3 is TGTGCCGGTACTACAGGGGGACCTTACGAGCAGTACTTC. Its protein product is CAGTTGGPYEQYF.

The chain is built from TRBV11-2 and TRBJ1-4; D is perhaps TRBD1 (6 bases). Trimming pared 5 bases from V and 10 bases from J, leaving 17 bases between. Germline CDR1 reads SGHAT; CDR2 reads FQNNGV. This CDR3 is 14 amino acids long. CDR3 nucleotide sequence: TGTGCCAGCAGCGCCCGCCCCAGGGGTGGAAAACTGTTTTTT. Amino acid sequence: CASSARPRGGKLFF.

The chain uses TRBV11-2 and TRBJ2-1; no clear D. Germline loops: CDR1 SGHAT, CDR2 FQNNGV. This CDR3 is 14 amino acids long. Trimming took off 1 base at V and 6 bases at J, with 10 bases between the two ends. CDR3 in amino acids: CASSLARTSNEQFF. Written as DNA, the CDR3 is TGTGCCAGCAGCTTAGCCAGGACCTCCAATGAGCAGTTCTTC.

A word on this clonotype: A much larger clone lies one base from this, so it may be a read error. The rearrangement joins TRBV20-1 to TRBJ2-1; D gene unclear. CDR1 is DFQATT, CDR2 SNEGSKA, per germline (reference sequence). This CDR3 is 14 amino acids long. CDR3: CSARRPEAYNEPFF. The DNA for the CDR3 is TGCAGTGCTAGAAGGCCCGAGGCCTACAATGAGCCGTTCTTC.